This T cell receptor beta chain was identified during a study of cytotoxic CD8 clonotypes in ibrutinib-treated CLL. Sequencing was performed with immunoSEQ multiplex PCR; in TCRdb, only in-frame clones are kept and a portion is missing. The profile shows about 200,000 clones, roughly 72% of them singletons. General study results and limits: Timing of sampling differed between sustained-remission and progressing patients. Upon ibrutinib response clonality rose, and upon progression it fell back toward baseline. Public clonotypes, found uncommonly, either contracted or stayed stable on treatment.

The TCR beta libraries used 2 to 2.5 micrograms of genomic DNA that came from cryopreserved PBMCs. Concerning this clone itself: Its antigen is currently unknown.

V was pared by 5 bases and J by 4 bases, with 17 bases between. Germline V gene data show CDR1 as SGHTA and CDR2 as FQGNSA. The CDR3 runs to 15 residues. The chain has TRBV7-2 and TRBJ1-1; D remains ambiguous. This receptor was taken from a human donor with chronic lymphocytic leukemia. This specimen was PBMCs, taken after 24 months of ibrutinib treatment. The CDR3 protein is CASSLGITRGTEAFF. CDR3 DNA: TGTGCCAGCAGCCTAGGCATTACTCGGGGCACTGAAGCTTTCTTT.